Detailed here is one TCR beta chain. The record originates from a study of blood T cell repertoires in COVID-19. As for the study in general: The United States, Italy and Spain provided the acute and convalescent COVID-19 samples.

Profiling relied on immunoSEQ multiplex PCR, and the TCRdb table lists in-frame clones only, not all of them. The sample contains fewer than 100,000 clones, 91% of which appear only once. In germline, CDR1 is MDHEN, CDR2 SYDVKM. With 4 bases clipped from V and 4 bases from J, the junction kept 4 bases outside the gene matches. The CDR3 runs 15 residues. The chain carries TRBV28 and TRBJ2-5; 12 positions agree with TRBD2. The sequenced material came from peripheral blood. This sequence was found in a woman aged 50 to 60 in a cohort sampled during active COVID-19. The CDR3 coding sequence is TGTGCCAGCAGTTCCCTAGCGGGAGGGACAGAGACCCAGTACTTC. Its protein product is CASSSLAGGTETQYF.